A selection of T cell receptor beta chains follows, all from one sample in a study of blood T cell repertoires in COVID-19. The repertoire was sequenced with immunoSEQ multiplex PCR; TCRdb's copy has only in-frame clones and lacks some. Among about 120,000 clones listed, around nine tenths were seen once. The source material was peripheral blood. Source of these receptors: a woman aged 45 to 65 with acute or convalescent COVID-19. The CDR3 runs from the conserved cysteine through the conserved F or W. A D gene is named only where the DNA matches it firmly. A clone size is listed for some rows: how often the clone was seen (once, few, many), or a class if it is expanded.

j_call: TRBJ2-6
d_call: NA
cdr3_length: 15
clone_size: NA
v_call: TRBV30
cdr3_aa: CAQKKQGLGANVLTF
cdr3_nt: TGTGCCCAGAAGAAACAGGGTCTCGGGGCCAACGTCCTGACTTTC

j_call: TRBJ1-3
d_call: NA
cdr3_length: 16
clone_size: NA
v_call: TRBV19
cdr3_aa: CASSMRGGSSGNTIYF
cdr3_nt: TGTGCCAGTAGTATGAGGGGCGGGAGCTCTGGAAACACCATATATTTT

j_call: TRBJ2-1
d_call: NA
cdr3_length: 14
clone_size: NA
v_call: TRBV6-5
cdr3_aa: CASSQPPGYNEQFF
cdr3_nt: TGTGCCAGCAGCCAACCCCCAGGTTACAATGAGCAGTTCTTC

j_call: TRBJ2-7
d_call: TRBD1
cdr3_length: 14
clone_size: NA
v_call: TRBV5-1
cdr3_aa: CASSWGTGEVEQYF
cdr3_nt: TGCGCCAGCAGCTGGGGGACAGGGGAGGTCGAGCAGTACTTC

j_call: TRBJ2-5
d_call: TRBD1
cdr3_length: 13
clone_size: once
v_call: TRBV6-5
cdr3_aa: CASTGQGYETQYF
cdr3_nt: TGTGCCAGCACAGGACAGGGGTACGAGACCCAGTACTTC

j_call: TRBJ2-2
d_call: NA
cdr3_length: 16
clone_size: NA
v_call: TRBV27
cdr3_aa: CASSTPLKGDTGELFF
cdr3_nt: TGTGCCAGCAGTACCCCGTTGAAGGGAGACACCGGGGAGCTGTTTTTT

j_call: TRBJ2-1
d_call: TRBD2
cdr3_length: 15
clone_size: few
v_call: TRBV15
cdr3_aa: CATSVIAGGPGEQFF
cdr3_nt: TGTGCCACCAGCGTGATAGCGGGAGGGCCGGGGGAGCAGTTCTTC

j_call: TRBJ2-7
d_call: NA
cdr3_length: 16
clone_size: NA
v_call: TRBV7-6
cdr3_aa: CASSPGPDRTPYEQYF
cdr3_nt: TGTGCCAGCAGCCCGGGACCCGACAGGACCCCCTACGAGCAGTACTTC

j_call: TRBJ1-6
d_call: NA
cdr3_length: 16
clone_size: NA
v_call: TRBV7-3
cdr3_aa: CAAPGHYSSYNSPLHF
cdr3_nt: TGTGCCGCCCCGGGACATTACAGCTCCTATAATTCACCCCTCCACTTT

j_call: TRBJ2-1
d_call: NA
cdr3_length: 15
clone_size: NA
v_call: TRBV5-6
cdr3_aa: CASSPDISSYNEQFF
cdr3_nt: TGTGCCAGCAGCCCTGACATTAGCTCCTACAATGAGCAGTTCTTC

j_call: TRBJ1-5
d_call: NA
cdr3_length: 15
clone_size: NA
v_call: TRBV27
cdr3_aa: CASSLSPDRYQPQHF
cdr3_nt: TGTGCCAGCAGTTTATCGCCCGACAGATATCAGCCCCAGCATTTT

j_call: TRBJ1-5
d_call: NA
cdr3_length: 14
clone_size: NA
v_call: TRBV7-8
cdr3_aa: CASSSTNSNQPQHF
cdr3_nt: TGTGCCAGCAGCTCAACAAATAGCAATCAGCCCCAGCATTTT

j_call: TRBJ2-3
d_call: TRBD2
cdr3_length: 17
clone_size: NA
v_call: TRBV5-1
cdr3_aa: CASSQGLAGISTDTQYF
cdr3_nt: TGCGCCAGCAGCCAGGGACTAGCGGGGATTAGCACAGATACGCAGTATTTT

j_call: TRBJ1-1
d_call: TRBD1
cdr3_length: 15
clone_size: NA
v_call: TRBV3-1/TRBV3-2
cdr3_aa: CASSLYRGLNTEAFF
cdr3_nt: TGTGCCAGCAGCCTATACAGGGGGCTGAACACTGAAGCTTTCTTT

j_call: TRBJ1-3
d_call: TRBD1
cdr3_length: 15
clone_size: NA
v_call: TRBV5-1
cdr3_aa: CASSRGTGSGNTIYF
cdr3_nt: TGCGCCAGCAGTCGAGGGACAGGCTCTGGAAACACCATATATTTT

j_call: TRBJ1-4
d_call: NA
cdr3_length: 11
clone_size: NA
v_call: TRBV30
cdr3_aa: CAWSRNEKLFF
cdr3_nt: TGTGCCTGGTCGAGGAACGAAAAACTGTTTTTT

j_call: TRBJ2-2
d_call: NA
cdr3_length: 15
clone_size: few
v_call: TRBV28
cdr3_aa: CASSSLRLPTGELFF
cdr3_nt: TGTGCCAGCAGTTCCCTTAGACTACCCACCGGGGAGCTGTTTTTT

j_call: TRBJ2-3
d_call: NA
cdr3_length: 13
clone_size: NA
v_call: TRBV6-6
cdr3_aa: CASSYRGDDTQYF
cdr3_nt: TGTGCCAGCAGTTACCGGGGTGACGATACGCAGTATTTT

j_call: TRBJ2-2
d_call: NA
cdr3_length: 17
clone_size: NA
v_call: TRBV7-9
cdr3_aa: CASSLGYRSANTGELFF
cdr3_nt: TGTGCCAGCAGCTTAGGCTACAGGTCCGCGAACACCGGGGAGCTGTTTTTT

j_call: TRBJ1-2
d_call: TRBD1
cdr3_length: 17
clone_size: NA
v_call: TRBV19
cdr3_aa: CASSTPRWLTGHYGYTF
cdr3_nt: TGTGCCAGTAGTACACCCCGATGGTTGACAGGGCACTATGGCTACACCTTC

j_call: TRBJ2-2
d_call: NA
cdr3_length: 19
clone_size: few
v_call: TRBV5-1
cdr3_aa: CASQGYSPRRAGFGGELFF
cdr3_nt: TGCGCCAGCCAGGGATATTCCCCCCGCCGGGCCGGGTTCGGCGGGGAGCTGTTTTTT

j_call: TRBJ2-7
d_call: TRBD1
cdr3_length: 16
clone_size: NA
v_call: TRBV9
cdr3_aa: CASSVDSPGGASEQYF
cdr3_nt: TGTGCCAGCAGCGTAGACTCCCCAGGGGGCGCCTCCGAGCAGTACTTC

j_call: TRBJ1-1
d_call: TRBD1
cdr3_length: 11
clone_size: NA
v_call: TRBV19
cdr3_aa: CAANRGTEAFF
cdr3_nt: TGTGCCGCTAACAGGGGAACTGAAGCTTTCTTT